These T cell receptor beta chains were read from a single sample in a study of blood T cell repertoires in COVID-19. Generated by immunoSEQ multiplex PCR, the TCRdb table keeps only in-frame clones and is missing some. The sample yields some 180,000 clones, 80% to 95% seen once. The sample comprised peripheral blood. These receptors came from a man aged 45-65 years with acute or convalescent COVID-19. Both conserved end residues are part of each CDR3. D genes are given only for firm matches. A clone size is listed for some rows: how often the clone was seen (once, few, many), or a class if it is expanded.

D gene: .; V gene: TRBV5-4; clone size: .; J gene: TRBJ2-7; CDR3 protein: CASSLQGGEEQYF; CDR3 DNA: TGTGCCAGCAGCTTACAGGGAGGGGAAGAGCAGTACTTC
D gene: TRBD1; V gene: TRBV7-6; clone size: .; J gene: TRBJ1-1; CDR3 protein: CASSFSRTGNTEAFF; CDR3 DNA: TGTGCCAGCAGTTTTTCTCGGACAGGCAACACTGAAGCTTTCTTT
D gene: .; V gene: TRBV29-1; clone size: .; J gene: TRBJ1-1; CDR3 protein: CSATPVGGNTEAFF; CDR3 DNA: TGCAGCGCCACCCCAGTGGGGGGGAACACTGAAGCTTTCTTT
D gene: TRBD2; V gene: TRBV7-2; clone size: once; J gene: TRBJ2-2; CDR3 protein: CASSLLPTLAAGELFF; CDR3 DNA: TGTGCCAGCAGCTTACTCCCCACACTAGCGGCCGGGGAGCTGTTTTTT
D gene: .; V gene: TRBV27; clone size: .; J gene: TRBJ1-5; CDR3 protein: CASSFLGGSNQPQHF; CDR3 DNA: TGTGCCAGCAGTTTCTTGGGAGGAAGCAATCAGCCCCAGCATTTT
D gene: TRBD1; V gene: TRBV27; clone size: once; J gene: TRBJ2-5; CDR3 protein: CASSTLSGTGFQETQYF; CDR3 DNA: TGTGCCAGCAGTACCTTGTCCGGGACAGGGTTCCAAGAGACCCAGTACTTC
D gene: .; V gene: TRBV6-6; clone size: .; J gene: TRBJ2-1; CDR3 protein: CASSPFGRGSYNEQFF; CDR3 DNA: TGTGCCAGCAGTCCTTTTGGCAGGGGCTCCTACAATGAGCAGTTCTTC
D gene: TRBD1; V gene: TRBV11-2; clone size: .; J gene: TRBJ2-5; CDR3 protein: CASSRQGGETQYF; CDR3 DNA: TGTGCCAGCAGCAGACAGGGGGGAGAGACCCAGTACTTC
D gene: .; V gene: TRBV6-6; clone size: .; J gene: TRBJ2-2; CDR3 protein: CASSTITGELFF; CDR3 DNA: TGTGCCAGCAGCACAATAACCGGGGAGCTGTTTTTT
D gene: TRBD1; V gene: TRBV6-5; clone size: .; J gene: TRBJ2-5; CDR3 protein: CASSPDRERGGTQYF; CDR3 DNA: TGTGCCAGCAGTCCCGACAGGGAGCGCGGAGGGACCCAGTACTTC
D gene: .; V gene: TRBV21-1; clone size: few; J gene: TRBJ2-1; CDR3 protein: CASSKVLQLLAGRDNEQFF; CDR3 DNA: TGTGCCAGCAGCAAAGTCCTACAGTTACTAGCGGGACGGGATAATGAGCAGTTCTTC
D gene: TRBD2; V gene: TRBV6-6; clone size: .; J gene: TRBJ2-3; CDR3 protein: CASSYSASGGADTQYF; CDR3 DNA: TGTGCCAGCAGTTACTCGGCTAGCGGGGGCGCAGATACGCAGTATTTT
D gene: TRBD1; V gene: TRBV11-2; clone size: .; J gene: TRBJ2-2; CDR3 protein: CASRPGQGWTGELFF; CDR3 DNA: TGTGCCAGCAGGCCGGGACAGGGCTGGACCGGGGAGCTGTTTTTT
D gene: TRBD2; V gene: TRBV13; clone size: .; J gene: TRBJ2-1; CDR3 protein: CASSLVAGGYNEQFF; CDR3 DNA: TGTGCCAGCAGCTTAGTGGCGGGAGGCTACAATGAGCAGTTCTTC
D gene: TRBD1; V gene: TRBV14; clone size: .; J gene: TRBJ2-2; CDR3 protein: CASSQQGAGELFF; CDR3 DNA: TGTGCCAGCAGCCAGCAGGGGGCCGGGGAGCTGTTTTTT
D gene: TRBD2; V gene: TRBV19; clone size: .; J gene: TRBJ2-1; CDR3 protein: CASRGTSGGAPNEQFF; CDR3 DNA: TGTGCCAGTAGAGGGACTAGCGGGGGAGCCCCTAATGAGCAGTTCTTC
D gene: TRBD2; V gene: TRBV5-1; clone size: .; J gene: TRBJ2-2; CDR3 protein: CASSLTSGTTGELFF; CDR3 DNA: TGCGCCAGCAGCTTGACTAGCGGGACCACCGGGGAGCTGTTTTTT
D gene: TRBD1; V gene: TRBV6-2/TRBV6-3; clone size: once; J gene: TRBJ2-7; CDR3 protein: CASSYFRGPFEQYF; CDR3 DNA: TGTGCCAGCAGTTACTTCAGGGGGCCCTTCGAGCAGTACTTC
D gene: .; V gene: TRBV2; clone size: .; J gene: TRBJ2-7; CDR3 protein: CASRTGQLSYEQYF; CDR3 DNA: TGTGCCAGCAGAACGGGACAATTATCCTACGAGCAGTACTTC
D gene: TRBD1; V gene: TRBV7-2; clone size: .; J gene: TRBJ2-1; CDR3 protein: CASSWLTRGLDEQFF; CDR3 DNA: TGTGCCAGCAGCTGGTTAACAAGGGGGCTCGATGAGCAGTTCTTC
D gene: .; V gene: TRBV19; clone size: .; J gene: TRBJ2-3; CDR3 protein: CASTRGVTSTDTQYF; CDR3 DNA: TGTGCCAGTACCAGGGGGGTGACTAGCACAGATACGCAGTATTTT
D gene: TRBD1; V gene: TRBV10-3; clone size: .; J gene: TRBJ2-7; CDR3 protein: CAISGDRENRFEQYF; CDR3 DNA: TGTGCCATCAGTGGGGACAGGGAGAACAGGTTCGAGCAGTACTTC
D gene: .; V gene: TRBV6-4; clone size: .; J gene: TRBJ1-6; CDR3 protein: CASSVDTAPNSPLHF; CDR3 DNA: TGTGCCAGCAGTGTGGATACAGCTCCGAATTCACCCCTCCACTTT
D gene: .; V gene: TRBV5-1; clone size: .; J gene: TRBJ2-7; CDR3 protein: CASTAWKGDNSYEQYF; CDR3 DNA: TGCGCCAGCACCGCTTGGAAGGGGGACAACTCCTACGAGCAGTACTTC
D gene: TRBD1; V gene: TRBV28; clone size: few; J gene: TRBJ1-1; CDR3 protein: CASPGQGDTEAFF; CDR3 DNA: TGTGCCAGCCCCGGACAGGGAGACACTGAAGCTTTCTTT
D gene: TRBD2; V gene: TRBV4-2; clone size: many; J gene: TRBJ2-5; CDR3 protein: CASSQTGLAEETQYF; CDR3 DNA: TGTGCCAGCAGCCAGACGGGACTAGCGGAAGAGACCCAGTACTTC
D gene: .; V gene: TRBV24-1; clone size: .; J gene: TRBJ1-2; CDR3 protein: CATSEGTSEGGYTF; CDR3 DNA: TGTGCCACCAGTGAGGGGACAAGTGAAGGGGGCTACACCTTC
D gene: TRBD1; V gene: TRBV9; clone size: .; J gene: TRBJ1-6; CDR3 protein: CASSAGQGTTNSPLHF; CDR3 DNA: TGTGCCAGCAGCGCGGGACAGGGGACGACCAATTCACCCCTCCACTTT
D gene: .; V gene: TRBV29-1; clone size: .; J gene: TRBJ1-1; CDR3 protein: CSVEEATEAFF; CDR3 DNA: TGCAGCGTTGAAGAAGCCACTGAAGCTTTCTTT
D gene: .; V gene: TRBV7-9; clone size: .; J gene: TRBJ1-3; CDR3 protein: CASSPYPRGSGNTIYF; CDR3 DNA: TGTGCCAGCAGCCCCTATCCGCGGGGATCTGGAAACACCATATATTTT
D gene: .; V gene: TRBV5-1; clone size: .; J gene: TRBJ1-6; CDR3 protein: CASSLAFNSPLHF; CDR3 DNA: TGCGCCAGCAGCTTGGCGTTTAATTCACCCCTCCACTTT
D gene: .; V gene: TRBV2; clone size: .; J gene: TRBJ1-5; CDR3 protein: CASSGQGRQPQHF; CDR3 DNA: TGTGCCAGCAGTGGGCAGGGTAGGCAGCCCCAGCATTTT
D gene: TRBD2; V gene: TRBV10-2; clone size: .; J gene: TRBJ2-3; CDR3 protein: CASSPGGGDTQYF; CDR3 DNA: TGCGCCAGCAGCCCGGGGGGTGGAGATACGCAGTATTTT
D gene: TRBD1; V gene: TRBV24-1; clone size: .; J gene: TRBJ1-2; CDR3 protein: CATSDSDRVDGYTF; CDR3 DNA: TGTGCCACCAGTGATTCGGACAGGGTCGATGGCTACACCTTC
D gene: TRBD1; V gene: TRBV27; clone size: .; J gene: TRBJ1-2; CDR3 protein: CASSLGQGGGYTF; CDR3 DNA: TGTGCCAGCAGTTTGGGACAGGGCGGAGGCTACACCTTC
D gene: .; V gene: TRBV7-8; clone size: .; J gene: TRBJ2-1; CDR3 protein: CASSRSGRSYNEQFF; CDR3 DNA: TGTGCCAGCAGCCGGAGCGGCAGGTCCTACAATGAGCAGTTCTTC
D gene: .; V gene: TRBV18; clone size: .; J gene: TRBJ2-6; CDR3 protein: CASSPPGSPRSNVLTF; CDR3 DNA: TGTGCCAGCTCACCACCTGGCTCTCCTCGCTCCAACGTCCTGACTTTC
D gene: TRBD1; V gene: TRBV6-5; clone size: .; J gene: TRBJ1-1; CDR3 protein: CASSRQGANTEAFF; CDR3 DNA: TGTGCCAGCAGCCGACAGGGGGCGAACACTGAAGCTTTCTTT
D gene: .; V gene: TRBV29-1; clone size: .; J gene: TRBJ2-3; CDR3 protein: CSVEVRTDTQYF; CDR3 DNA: TGCAGCGTTGAAGTTCGGACAGATACGCAGTATTTT
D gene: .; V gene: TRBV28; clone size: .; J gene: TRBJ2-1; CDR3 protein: CASTSGAYNEQFF; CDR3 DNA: TGTGCCAGCACGAGCGGAGCTTACAATGAGCAGTTCTTC
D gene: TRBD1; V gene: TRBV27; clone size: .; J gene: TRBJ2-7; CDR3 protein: CASSLSTYSGQGLYEQYF; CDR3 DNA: TGTGCCAGCAGTTTATCAACCTACTCGGGACAGGGTTTATACGAGCAGTACTTC
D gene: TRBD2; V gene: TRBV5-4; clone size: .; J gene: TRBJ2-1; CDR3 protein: CASSRSSGDYNEQFF; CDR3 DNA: TGTGCCAGCAGCCGCTCTAGCGGGGATTACAATGAGCAGTTCTTC
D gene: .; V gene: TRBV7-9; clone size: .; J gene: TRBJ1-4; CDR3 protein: CASSLLTGEKLFF; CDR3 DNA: TGTGCCAGCAGCTTATTGACGGGGGAAAAACTGTTTTTT
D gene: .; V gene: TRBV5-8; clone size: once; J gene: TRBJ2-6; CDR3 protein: CASNPIQGVVSGANVLTF; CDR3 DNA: TGTGCCAGCAACCCCATACAGGGTGTGGTCTCTGGGGCCAACGTCCTGACTTTC
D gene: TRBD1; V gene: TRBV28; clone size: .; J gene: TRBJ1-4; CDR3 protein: CASSPRDRKNSANEKLFF; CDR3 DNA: TGTGCCAGCAGTCCGCGGGACAGAAAGAATTCCGCTAATGAAAAACTGTTTTTT
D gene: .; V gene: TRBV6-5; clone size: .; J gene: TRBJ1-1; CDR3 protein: CASNLQGENTEAFF; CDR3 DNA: TGTGCCAGCAATTTACAGGGTGAGAACACTGAAGCTTTCTTT
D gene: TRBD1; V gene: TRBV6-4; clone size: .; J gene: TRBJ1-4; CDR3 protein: CASSDLRQGSCEKLFF; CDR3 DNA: TGTGCCAGCAGTGACCTTCGACAGGGATCGTGTGAAAAACTGTTTTTT
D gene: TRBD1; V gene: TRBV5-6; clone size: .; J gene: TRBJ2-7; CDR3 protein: CASSLGGTVSYEQYF; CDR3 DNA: TGTGCCAGCAGCTTGGGGGGGACAGTCTCCTACGAGCAGTACTTC
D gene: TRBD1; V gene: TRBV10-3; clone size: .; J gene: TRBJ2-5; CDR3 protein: CAISESRDRQETQYF; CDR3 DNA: TGTGCCATCAGTGAGTCTCGGGACAGACAAGAGACCCAGTACTTC
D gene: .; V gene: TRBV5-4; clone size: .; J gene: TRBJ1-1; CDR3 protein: CASSLTGNTEAFF; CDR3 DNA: TGTGCCAGCAGCCTAACCGGGAACACTGAAGCTTTCTTT
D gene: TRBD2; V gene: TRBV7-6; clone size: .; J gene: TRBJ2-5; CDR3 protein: CASSASGGLFLGTQYF; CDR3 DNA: TGTGCCAGCAGCGCTAGCGGGGGCCTATTCCTAGGGACCCAGTACTTC
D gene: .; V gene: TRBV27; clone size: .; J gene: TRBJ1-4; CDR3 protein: CAIPRGSFEALETTNEKLFF; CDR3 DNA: TGTGCCATCCCCAGGGGTAGTTTCGAGGCACTTGAAACAACTAATGAAAAACTGTTTTTT
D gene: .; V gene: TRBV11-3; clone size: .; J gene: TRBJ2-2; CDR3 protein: CASSARGTNTGELFF; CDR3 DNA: TGTGCCAGCAGCGCCAGGGGGACTAACACCGGGGAGCTGTTTTTT
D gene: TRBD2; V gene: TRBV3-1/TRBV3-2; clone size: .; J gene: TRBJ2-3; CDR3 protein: CASRTSGGLDTQYF; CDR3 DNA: TGTGCCAGCAGGACTAGCGGGGGGTTAGATACGCAGTATTTT